A selection of T cell receptor beta chains follows, all from one sample in a study of radiation and T cells in renal cell carcinoma. The repertoire was sequenced with immunoSEQ multiplex PCR; TCRdb's copy has only in-frame clones and lacks some. The sample holds roughly 49,000 clones, 75% to 85% seen once. Sample: blood, taken from a patient whose treatment included radiotherapy and nephrectomy. The receptors shown here come from a woman in her 70s with renal cell carcinoma. Each CDR3 is given with its conserved first and last residue. A D gene is named only where the DNA matches it firmly. The size field is filled for only some rows; it gives once, few, many or a size class.

CDR3nt: TGTGCCAGCAGCAGGGGGACAGGGAAGAATCAGCAGTACTTC
CDR3aa: CASSRGTGKNQQYF
j_gene: TRBJ2-7
d_gene: TRBD1
v_gene: TRBV6-6
abundance: .

CDR3nt: TGTGCCAGCAGCTTAGCAGCTCGGGGGGTTAGTTCACCCCTCCACTTT
CDR3aa: CASSLAARGVSSPLHF
j_gene: TRBJ1-6
d_gene: .
v_gene: TRBV7-8
abundance: .

CDR3nt: TGTGCCAGCAGCTTAGCGCCAGGAGGGGATGGGGCCTATGGCTACACCTTC
CDR3aa: CASSLAPGGDGAYGYTF
j_gene: TRBJ1-2
d_gene: .
v_gene: TRBV7-6
abundance: .

CDR3nt: TGTGCCAGCGGGATATTTGAGGGTGAGGGTGGCTACACCTTC
CDR3aa: CASGIFEGEGGYTF
j_gene: TRBJ1-2
d_gene: .
v_gene: TRBV5-6
abundance: few

CDR3nt: TGTGCCAGCAGTTACGCGAACGATATAGGGTCCGGGGAGCTGTTTTTT
CDR3aa: CASSYANDIGSGELFF
j_gene: TRBJ2-2
d_gene: .
v_gene: TRBV6-6
abundance: .

CDR3nt: TGTGCCAGCAGTAAAGAGGCGGGGATGAACACTGAAGCTTTCTTT
CDR3aa: CASSKEAGMNTEAFF
j_gene: TRBJ1-1
d_gene: .
v_gene: TRBV7-8
abundance: few

CDR3nt: TGTGCCAGTGGAACAGGGGCCGCTTGGAATTCACCCCTCCACTTT
CDR3aa: CASGTGAAWNSPLHF
j_gene: TRBJ1-6
d_gene: TRBD1
v_gene: TRBV19
abundance: .

CDR3nt: TGTGCCAGCGCCCAGGGTTGGAACACTGAAGCTTTCTTT
CDR3aa: CASAQGWNTEAFF
j_gene: TRBJ1-1
d_gene: .
v_gene: TRBV18
abundance: .

CDR3nt: TGTGCCAGTAGTATATTGGGGCAGGGAGTTAATGAGCAGTTCTTC
CDR3aa: CASSILGQGVNEQFF
j_gene: TRBJ2-1
d_gene: .
v_gene: TRBV19
abundance: .

CDR3nt: TGCGCCAGCAGCTTGGGCAACAGGGAAAATGAGCAGTTCTTC
CDR3aa: CASSLGNRENEQFF
j_gene: TRBJ2-1
d_gene: .
v_gene: TRBV5-1
abundance: .

CDR3nt: TGTGCCAGCAGCGTCGCAGCTAGCGGGGGGCCGTACCAAGAGACCCAGTACTTC
CDR3aa: CASSVAASGGPYQETQYF
j_gene: TRBJ2-5
d_gene: TRBD2
v_gene: TRBV9
abundance: .

CDR3nt: TGTGCCAGTACGACAGGGGACACCGGGGAGCTGTTTTTT
CDR3aa: CASTTGDTGELFF
j_gene: TRBJ2-2
d_gene: TRBD1
v_gene: TRBV4-2
abundance: .

CDR3nt: TGTGCCACCAGCAGAGATGATCAGGGGAACACTGAAGCTTTCTTT
CDR3aa: CATSRDDQGNTEAFF
j_gene: TRBJ1-1
d_gene: .
v_gene: TRBV15
abundance: .

CDR3nt: TGTGCCAGCTCCGGGGTGGGGGTGGAAAAACTGTTTTTT
CDR3aa: CASSGVGVEKLFF
j_gene: TRBJ1-4
d_gene: .
v_gene: TRBV25-1
abundance: .

CDR3nt: TGCGCCAGCAGCTTATCTAGCGGAGAGGCCTACGAGCAGTACTTC
CDR3aa: CASSLSSGEAYEQYF
j_gene: TRBJ2-7
d_gene: TRBD2
v_gene: TRBV5-1
abundance: .

CDR3nt: TGCGCCAGCAGCCTGACAGGGCCCAACAAGACCCAGTACTTC
CDR3aa: CASSLTGPNKTQYF
j_gene: TRBJ2-5
d_gene: TRBD1
v_gene: TRBV5-1
abundance: .

CDR3nt: TGCAGCGTCGGTAGCGGGAGGGCCTCCTACAATGAGCAGTTCTTC
CDR3aa: CSVGSGRASYNEQFF
j_gene: TRBJ2-1
d_gene: TRBD2
v_gene: TRBV29-1
abundance: .

CDR3nt: TGTGCCAGCAGACGACAGCCCACCGGGGAGCTGTTTTTT
CDR3aa: CASRRQPTGELFF
j_gene: TRBJ2-2
d_gene: .
v_gene: TRBV7-8
abundance: .

CDR3nt: TGCGCCAGCAGCCCCTGGGAGGGAATGACTGAAGCTTTCTTT
CDR3aa: CASSPWEGMTEAFF
j_gene: TRBJ1-1
d_gene: .
v_gene: TRBV5-1
abundance: .

CDR3nt: TGTGCCAGCAGCAGAACGGACAGGGGAATCTCCTTCGAGCAGTACTTC
CDR3aa: CASSRTDRGISFEQYF
j_gene: TRBJ2-7
d_gene: TRBD1
v_gene: TRBV7-9
abundance: .

CDR3nt: TGTGCCAGCAGTGAAAGTGGGGGACGGGAAGGTGAAGCTTTCTTT
CDR3aa: CASSESGGREGEAFF
j_gene: TRBJ1-1
d_gene: .
v_gene: TRBV6-1
abundance: large

CDR3nt: TGTGCCAGCAGCGAGACTAGCGGGGGACGGGAGACCCAGTACTTC
CDR3aa: CASSETSGGRETQYF
j_gene: TRBJ2-5
d_gene: TRBD2
v_gene: TRBV6-6
abundance: .

CDR3nt: TGTGCCAGTAGTACCCGGGAGATGGTTAACTATGGCTACACCTTC
CDR3aa: CASSTREMVNYGYTF
j_gene: TRBJ1-2
d_gene: .
v_gene: TRBV19
abundance: .

CDR3nt: TGTGCCAGCAGGGACTTGGAGGGGGTGGTAGATGGGACCCAGTACTTC
CDR3aa: CASRDLEGVVDGTQYF
j_gene: TRBJ2-5
d_gene: .
v_gene: TRBV2
abundance: few

CDR3nt: TGTGCCAGCAGTGTCTGGAGCGAACATTTT
CDR3aa: CASSVWSEHF
j_gene: TRBJ1-5
d_gene: .
v_gene: TRBV6-4
abundance: .

CDR3nt: TGTGCCACCCGGGCTAGCGGGAGTTACGAGCAGTACTTC
CDR3aa: CATRASGSYEQYF
j_gene: TRBJ2-7
d_gene: TRBD2
v_gene: TRBV27
abundance: few

CDR3nt: TGTGCCAGTAACTACAGGGTATCGGATACGCAGTATTTT
CDR3aa: CASNYRVSDTQYF
j_gene: TRBJ2-3
d_gene: .
v_gene: TRBV19
abundance: .

CDR3nt: TGTGCCAGCAGCTTAGATAGCAATCAGCCCCAGCATTTT
CDR3aa: CASSLDSNQPQHF
j_gene: TRBJ1-5
d_gene: .
v_gene: TRBV7-8
abundance: few

CDR3nt: TGTGCCAGCAGTTCGATACAGAGAGGGAACACTGAAGCTTTCTTT
CDR3aa: CASSSIQRGNTEAFF
j_gene: TRBJ1-1
d_gene: .
v_gene: TRBV28
abundance: .

CDR3nt: TGTGCCAGCAGTCCTTTCACGGGGGCGCTGGGAGAGACCCAGTACTTC
CDR3aa: CASSPFTGALGETQYF
j_gene: TRBJ2-5
d_gene: .
v_gene: TRBV7-9
abundance: .

CDR3nt: TGTGCCAGCAGCATCCGAGGGGCCGGACAGGGGAGTGAAGCTTTCTTT
CDR3aa: CASSIRGAGQGSEAFF
j_gene: TRBJ1-1
d_gene: TRBD1
v_gene: TRBV7-6
abundance: .

CDR3nt: TGTGCCAGCTCTCCCGATCCAGTGGCTAATGAAAAACTGTTTTTT
CDR3aa: CASSPDPVANEKLFF
j_gene: TRBJ1-4
d_gene: .
v_gene: TRBV18
abundance: few

CDR3nt: TGCAGCGCCCGGACTAGCGGGTATAGCTCCTACAATGAGCAGTTCTTC
CDR3aa: CSARTSGYSSYNEQFF
j_gene: TRBJ2-1
d_gene: TRBD2
v_gene: TRBV29-1
abundance: .

CDR3nt: TGTGCCAGCAGTGAAGGGGCAGGGGCTAGCACTGAAGCTTTCTTT
CDR3aa: CASSEGAGASTEAFF
j_gene: TRBJ1-1
d_gene: .
v_gene: TRBV6-1
abundance: .

CDR3nt: TGCAGTGCTAGAGAGGGGGGTAAAGCTTTCTTT
CDR3aa: CSAREGGKAFF
j_gene: TRBJ1-1
d_gene: .
v_gene: TRBV20-1
abundance: .

CDR3nt: TGTGCCAGCAGCTTATTGGGGGAGGGCCCCACCGGGGAGCTGTTTTTT
CDR3aa: CASSLLGEGPTGELFF
j_gene: TRBJ2-2
d_gene: TRBD2
v_gene: TRBV7-6
abundance: .

CDR3nt: TGTGCCAGCAGTAAGGACAGGGCCAAAAACATTCAGTACTTC
CDR3aa: CASSKDRAKNIQYF
j_gene: TRBJ2-4
d_gene: TRBD1
v_gene: TRBV6-5
abundance: .

CDR3nt: TGTGCCAGCAGCCAAGGCGCTGCGGGGGGAGCAGATACGCAGTATTTT
CDR3aa: CASSQGAAGGADTQYF
j_gene: TRBJ2-3
d_gene: TRBD2
v_gene: TRBV4-2
abundance: .

CDR3nt: TGTGCCAGCAGTTCCCAGCGGGGTACAGATACGCAGTATTTT
CDR3aa: CASSSQRGTDTQYF
j_gene: TRBJ2-3
d_gene: TRBD2
v_gene: TRBV27
abundance: .

CDR3nt: TGTGCCAGCAGCTGGACAGGGACCGGCACAGATACGCAGTATTTT
CDR3aa: CASSWTGTGTDTQYF
j_gene: TRBJ2-3
d_gene: TRBD1
v_gene: TRBV11-2
abundance: once

CDR3nt: TGTGCCATCACTGCGGGAACAAACTATGGCTACACCTTC
CDR3aa: CAITAGTNYGYTF
j_gene: TRBJ1-2
d_gene: .
v_gene: TRBV10-3
abundance: .

CDR3nt: TGTGCCAGCAGTACCCGTAGGGCCGACACTGAAGCTTTCTTT
CDR3aa: CASSTRRADTEAFF
j_gene: TRBJ1-1
d_gene: .
v_gene: TRBV7-6
abundance: .

CDR3nt: TGTGCCAGCAGCACTCCACGTTATAGGGGAGCGGGAGTCGGGTCCTACAATGAGCAGTTCTTC
CDR3aa: CASSTPRYRGAGVGSYNEQFF
j_gene: TRBJ2-1
d_gene: TRBD2
v_gene: TRBV9
abundance: .

CDR3nt: TGTGCCTGGAGTGTTGCGGGTTACGAGCAGTACTTC
CDR3aa: CAWSVAGYEQYF
j_gene: TRBJ2-7
d_gene: .
v_gene: TRBV30
abundance: .

CDR3nt: TGTGCCAGCCGCGGAGCGGGCGCCGAGCAGTTCTTC
CDR3aa: CASRGAGAEQFF
j_gene: TRBJ2-1
d_gene: .
v_gene: TRBV7-2
abundance: .

CDR3nt: TGTGCCAGCAGCAAAGGACAGGGGGCAGACTATGGCTACACCTTC
CDR3aa: CASSKGQGADYGYTF
j_gene: TRBJ1-2
d_gene: TRBD1
v_gene: TRBV5-4
abundance: .

CDR3nt: TGTGCCAGCAGCTTTGAGAGCTCCTACAATGAGCAGTTCTTC
CDR3aa: CASSFESSYNEQFF
j_gene: TRBJ2-1
d_gene: .
v_gene: TRBV5-6
abundance: .

CDR3nt: TGTGCCAGCAGCTTGCAACGGGCCTCGCACGAGCAGTACTTC
CDR3aa: CASSLQRASHEQYF
j_gene: TRBJ2-7
d_gene: .
v_gene: TRBV5-5
abundance: .

CDR3nt: TGCGCCAGCAGCTTGCAGCAGAACACTGAAGCTTTCTTT
CDR3aa: CASSLQQNTEAFF
j_gene: TRBJ1-1
d_gene: .
v_gene: TRBV5-1
abundance: .

CDR3nt: TGTGCCAGCAGTTACTTCCAGGGCTCTGGAAACACCATATATTTT
CDR3aa: CASSYFQGSGNTIYF
j_gene: TRBJ1-3
d_gene: .
v_gene: TRBV6-5
abundance: .

CDR3nt: TGTGCCAGCGCCACAGGGGTAGGCTATGGCTACACCTTC
CDR3aa: CASATGVGYGYTF
j_gene: TRBJ1-2
d_gene: TRBD1
v_gene: TRBV27
abundance: .

CDR3nt: TGTGCCAGCAGCCTCGGGGGCTACAGGGCCTATGGCTACACCTTC
CDR3aa: CASSLGGYRAYGYTF
j_gene: TRBJ1-2
d_gene: .
v_gene: TRBV11-2
abundance: .